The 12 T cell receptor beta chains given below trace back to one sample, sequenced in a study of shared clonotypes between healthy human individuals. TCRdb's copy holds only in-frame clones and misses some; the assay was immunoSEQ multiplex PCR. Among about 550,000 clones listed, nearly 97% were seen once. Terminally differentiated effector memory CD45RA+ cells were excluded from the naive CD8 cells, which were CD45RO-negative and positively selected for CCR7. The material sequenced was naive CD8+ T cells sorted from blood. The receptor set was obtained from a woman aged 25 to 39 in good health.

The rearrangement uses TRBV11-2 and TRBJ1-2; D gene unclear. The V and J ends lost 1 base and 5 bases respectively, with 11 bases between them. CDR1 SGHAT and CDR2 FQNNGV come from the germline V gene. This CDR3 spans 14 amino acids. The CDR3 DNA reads TGTGCCAGCAGCTTAGCGGCAGCGGAGTATGGCTACACCTTC. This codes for CASSLAAAEYGYTF.

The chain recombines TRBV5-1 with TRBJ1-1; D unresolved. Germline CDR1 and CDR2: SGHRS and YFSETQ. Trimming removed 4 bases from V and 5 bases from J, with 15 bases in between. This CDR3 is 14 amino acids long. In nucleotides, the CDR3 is TGCGCCAGCAGCCCAGAGGGTGGCCTAACTGAAGCTTTCTTT. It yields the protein CASSPEGGLTEAFF.

This CDR3 is CASSPQRPERVSEAFF. The CDR3 DNA follows: TGCGCCAGCAGCCCGCAAAGACCGGAGAGGGTCTCTGAAGCTTTCTTT. This chain uses TRBV4-1 with TRBJ1-1; D gene uncertain. The V end lost 4 bases, the J end lost 6 bases, and 21 bases lay between the germline ends. This CDR3 has 16 amino acids. Germline CDR1 is MGHRA and CDR2 is YSYEKL.

The CDR3 here is CASSTRQTYEQYF. CDR3 bases: TGTGCCAGTAGTACACGACAGACCTACGAGCAGTACTTC. This rearrangement joins TRBV19 to TRBJ2-7, with TRBD1 as a possible D gene (5 bases). Trimming took off 4 bases at V and 2 bases at J, with 9 bases between the two ends. Germline CDR1 is LNHDA and CDR2 is SQIVND (reference sequence). This CDR3 has 13 residues.

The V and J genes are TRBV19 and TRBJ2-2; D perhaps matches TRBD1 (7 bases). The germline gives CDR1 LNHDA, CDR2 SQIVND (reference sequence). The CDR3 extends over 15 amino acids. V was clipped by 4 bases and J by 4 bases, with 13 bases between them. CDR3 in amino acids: CASSTAGGSTGELFF. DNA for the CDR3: TGTGCCAGTAGTACGGCAGGGGGGTCCACCGGGGAGCTGTTTTTT.

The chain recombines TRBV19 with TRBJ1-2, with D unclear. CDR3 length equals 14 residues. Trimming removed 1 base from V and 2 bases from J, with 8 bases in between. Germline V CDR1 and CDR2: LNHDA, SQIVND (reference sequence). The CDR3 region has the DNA TGTGCCAGTAGTATAGGGGCAGTCAACTATGGCTACACCTTC. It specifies CASSIGAVNYGYTF. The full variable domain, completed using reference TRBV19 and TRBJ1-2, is DGGITQSPKYLFRKEGQNVTLSCEQNLNHDAMYWYRQDPGQGLRLIYYSQIVNDFQKGDIAEGYSVSREKKESFPLTVTSAQKNPTAFYLCASSIGAVNYGYTFGSGTRLTVV.

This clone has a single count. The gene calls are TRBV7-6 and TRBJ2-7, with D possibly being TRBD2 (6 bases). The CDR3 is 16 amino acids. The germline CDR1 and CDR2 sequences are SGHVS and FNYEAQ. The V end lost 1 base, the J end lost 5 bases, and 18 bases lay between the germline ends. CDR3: CASSLGRPEEGNEQYF. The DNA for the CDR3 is TGTGCCAGCAGCTTAGGTAGGCCTGAGGAGGGTAACGAGCAGTACTTC.

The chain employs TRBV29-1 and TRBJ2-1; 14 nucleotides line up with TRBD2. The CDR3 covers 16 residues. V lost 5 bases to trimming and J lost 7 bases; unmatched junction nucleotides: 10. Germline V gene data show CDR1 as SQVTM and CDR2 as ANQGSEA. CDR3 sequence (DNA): TGCAGCGTTAAGGGACTAGCGGGAGAAGTGGTAAATGAGCAGTTCTTC. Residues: CSVKGLAGEVVNEQFF.

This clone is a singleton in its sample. In nucleotides, the CDR3 is TGTGCCACCAGTCCCTTGGCGGGAAGCGACATTCAGTACTTC. Residues: CATSPLAGSDIQYF. The V and J genes are TRBV15 and TRBJ2-4, with D perhaps matching TRBD2 (6 bases). Germline assignment: CDR1 LNHNV and CDR2 YYDKDF (reference sequence). Trimming took off 6 bases at V and 8 bases at J, with 17 bases between the two ends. The CDR3 covers 14 residues.

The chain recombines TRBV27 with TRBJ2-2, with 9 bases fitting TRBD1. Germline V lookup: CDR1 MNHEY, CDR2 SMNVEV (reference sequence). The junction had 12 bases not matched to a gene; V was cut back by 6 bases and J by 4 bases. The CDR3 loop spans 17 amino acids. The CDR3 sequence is CASSTPVGQGSTGELFF. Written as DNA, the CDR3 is TGTGCCAGCAGCACACCGGTGGGACAGGGTAGCACCGGGGAGCTGTTTTTT.

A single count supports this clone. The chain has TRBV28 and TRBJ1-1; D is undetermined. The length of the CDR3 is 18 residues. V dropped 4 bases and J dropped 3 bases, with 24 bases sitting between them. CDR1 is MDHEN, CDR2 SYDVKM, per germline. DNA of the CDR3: TGTGCCAGCAGTTCCCAGGCCCCGGGAGTTGATTGGGACACTGAAGCTTTCTTT. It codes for CASSSQAPGVDWDTEAFF. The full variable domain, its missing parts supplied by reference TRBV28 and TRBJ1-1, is DVKVTQSSRYLVKRTGEKVFLECVQDMDHENMFWYRQDPGLGLRLIYFSYDVKMKEKGDIPEGYSVSREKKERFSLILESASTNQTSMYLCASSSQAPGVDWDTEAFFGQGTRLTVV.

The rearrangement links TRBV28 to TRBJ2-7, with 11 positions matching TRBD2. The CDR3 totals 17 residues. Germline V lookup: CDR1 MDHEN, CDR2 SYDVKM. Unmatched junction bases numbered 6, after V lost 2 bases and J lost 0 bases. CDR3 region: CASSLTSGGGHSYEQYF. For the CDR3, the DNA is TGTGCCAGCAGTTTAACTAGCGGGGGAGGCCACTCCTACGAGCAGTACTTC.